This TCR beta chain stems from a study of OX40 agonist ivuxolimab in advanced cancers. Produced via immunoSEQ multiplex PCR; TCRdb's table is partial and in-frame only. Of some 83,000 clones listed, 90% are singletons. This TCR was sampled from an adult with an advanced solid tumor such as melanoma, head and neck, liver or kidney cancer. The input for sequencing was CD4+ or CD8+ T cells sorted from blood, taken in a trial of the OX40 agonist ivuxolimab.

DNA of the CDR3: TGTGCCAGCAGCCCCCGGACAGCGGCTTTCTTT. This sequence encodes CASSPRTAAFF. The J gene is TRBJ1-1, the V gene TRBV28; tentative D call: TRBD1 (6 bases). CDR1 and CDR2 from the germline V gene are MDHEN and SYDVKM. Trimming shortened V by 6 bases and J by 11 bases, and 13 bases separated the two germline ends. CDR3 length: 11 residues.